This TCR beta chain emerged from a study of OX40 agonist ivuxolimab in advanced cancers. Assay: immunoSEQ multiplex PCR; the TCRdb copy retains only in-frame clones and omits some. The table has some 57,000 clones, 70% to 85% seen once; the top ten hold roughly 3.9%. The V segment lost 8 bases and the J segment 3 bases; nucleotides outside the gene matches: 8. CDR3 length: 14 residues. Germline V CDR1 and CDR2: MNHNY, SVGAGI (reference sequence). This specimen was CD4+ or CD8+ T cells sorted from blood, taken in a trial of the OX40 agonist ivuxolimab. The clonotype was recovered from an adult with an advanced solid tumor such as melanoma, head and neck, liver or kidney cancer. The J gene is TRBJ2-5, the V gene TRBV6-6; 8 bases agree with TRBD1. Here the CDR3 reads CASRGQGTKETQYF. For the CDR3, the DNA is TGTGCCAGCCGAGGACAGGGTACCAAAGAGACCCAGTACTTC.